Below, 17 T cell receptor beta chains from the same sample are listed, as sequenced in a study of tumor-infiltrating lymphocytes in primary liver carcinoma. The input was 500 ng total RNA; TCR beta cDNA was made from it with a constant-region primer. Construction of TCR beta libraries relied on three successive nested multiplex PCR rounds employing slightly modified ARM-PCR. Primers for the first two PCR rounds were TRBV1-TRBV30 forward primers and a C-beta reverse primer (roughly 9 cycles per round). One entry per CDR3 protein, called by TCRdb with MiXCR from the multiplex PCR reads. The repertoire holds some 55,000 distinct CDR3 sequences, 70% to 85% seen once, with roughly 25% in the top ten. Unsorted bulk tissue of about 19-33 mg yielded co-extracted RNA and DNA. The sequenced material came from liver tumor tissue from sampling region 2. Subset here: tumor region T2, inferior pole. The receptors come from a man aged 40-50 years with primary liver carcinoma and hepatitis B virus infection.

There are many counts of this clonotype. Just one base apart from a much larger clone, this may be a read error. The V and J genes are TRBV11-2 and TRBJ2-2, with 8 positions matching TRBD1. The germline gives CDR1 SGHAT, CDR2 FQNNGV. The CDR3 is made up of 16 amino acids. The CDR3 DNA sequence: TGTGCCAGCAGCTTAGGGCCAGGGGGCGACACCGGGGAGCTGGTTTTT. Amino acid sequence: CASSLGPGGDTGELVF.

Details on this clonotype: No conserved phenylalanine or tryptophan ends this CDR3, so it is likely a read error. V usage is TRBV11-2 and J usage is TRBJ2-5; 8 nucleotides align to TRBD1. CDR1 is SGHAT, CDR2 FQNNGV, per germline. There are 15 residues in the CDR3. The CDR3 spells CASSLGAGGRVTQYS. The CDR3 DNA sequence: TGTGCTAGCAGCTTGGGGGCAGGGGGCCGTGTGACCCAGTACTCC.

In DNA form, the CDR3 reads TGTGCCAGCAGTTTGGGAGGGGCTGGCGGCTGCACCTTC. It codes for CASSLGGAGGCTF. This sequence joins TRBV12-1 and TRBJ1-2. TRBV12-1 is an annotated pseudogene. The CDR3 spans 13 residues.

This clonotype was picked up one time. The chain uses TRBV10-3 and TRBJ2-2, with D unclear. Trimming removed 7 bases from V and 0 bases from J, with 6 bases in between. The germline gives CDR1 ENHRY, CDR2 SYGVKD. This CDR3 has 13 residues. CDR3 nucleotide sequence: TGTGCCATCACAGGAACGAACACCGGGGAGCTGTTTTTT. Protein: CAITGTNTGELFF.

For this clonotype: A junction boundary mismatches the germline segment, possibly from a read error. The CDR3, as DNA: TGCAGCACCGTCTCCGGGACATGCAACAATGAGCAGTTCTTT. This gives the protein CSTVSGTCNNEQFF. This sequence joins TRBV29-1 and TRBJ2-1; possibly TRBD1 for D (6 bases). Germline assignment: CDR1 SQVTM and CDR2 ANQGSEA. CDR3 size: 14 residues.

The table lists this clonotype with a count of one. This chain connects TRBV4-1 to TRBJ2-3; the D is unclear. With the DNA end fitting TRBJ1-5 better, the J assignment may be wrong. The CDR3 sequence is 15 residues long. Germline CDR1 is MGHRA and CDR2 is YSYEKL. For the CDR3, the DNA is TGCGCCAGCAGAGAAGAGCCTAGCGGCACAGATACGCAGCATTTT. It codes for CASREEPSGTDTQHF.

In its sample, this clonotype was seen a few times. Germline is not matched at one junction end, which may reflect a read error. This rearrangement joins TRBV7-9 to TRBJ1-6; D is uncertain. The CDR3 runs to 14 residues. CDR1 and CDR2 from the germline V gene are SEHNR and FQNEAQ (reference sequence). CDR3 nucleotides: TGTGCCAGCAGCTTAGGAGGCTATAATTCACCCCCCCACTTT. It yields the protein CASSLGGYNSPPHF.

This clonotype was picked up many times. The CDR3 nucleotides are TGTGCCAGCAGTTATGCGCGGCGGCTGAACACCGGGGAGCTGTTTTTT. This encodes CASSYARRLNTGELFF. The chain couples TRBV6-2 or TRBV6-3 to TRBJ2-2; the D is unclear. Germline CDR1 MNHEY, CDR2 SVGEGT. Trimming removed 3 bases from V and 1 base from J, with 12 bases in between. This CDR3 is built from 16 residues.

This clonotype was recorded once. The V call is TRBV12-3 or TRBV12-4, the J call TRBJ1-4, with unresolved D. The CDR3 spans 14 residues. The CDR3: CTSSLVQTNEKLFF. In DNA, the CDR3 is TGTACTAGCAGTTTAGTGCAGACCAATGAAAAACTGTTTTTT.

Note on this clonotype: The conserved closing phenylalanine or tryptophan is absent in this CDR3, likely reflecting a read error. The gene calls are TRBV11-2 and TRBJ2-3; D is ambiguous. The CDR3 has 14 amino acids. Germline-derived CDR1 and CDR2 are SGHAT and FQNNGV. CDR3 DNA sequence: TGCGCCAGCAGCCCGGGCCCCCCGTCAGATACGCAGTATTCT. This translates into CASSPGPPSDTQYS.

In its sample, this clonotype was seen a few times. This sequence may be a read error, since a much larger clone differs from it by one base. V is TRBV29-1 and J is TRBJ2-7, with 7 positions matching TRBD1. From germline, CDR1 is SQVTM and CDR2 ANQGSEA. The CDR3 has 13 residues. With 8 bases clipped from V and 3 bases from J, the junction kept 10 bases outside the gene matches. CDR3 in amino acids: CSIPRAGGYEQYF. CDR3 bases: TGCAGCATTCCCCGGGCAGGGGGCTACGAGCAGTACTTC.

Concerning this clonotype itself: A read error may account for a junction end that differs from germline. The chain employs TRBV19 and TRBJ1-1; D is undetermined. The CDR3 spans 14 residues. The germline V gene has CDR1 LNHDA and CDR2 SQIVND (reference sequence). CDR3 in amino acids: CASSIEGRYTEALF. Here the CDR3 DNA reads TGTGCCAGTAGTATAGAGGGCAGATACACTGAAGCTCTCTTT.

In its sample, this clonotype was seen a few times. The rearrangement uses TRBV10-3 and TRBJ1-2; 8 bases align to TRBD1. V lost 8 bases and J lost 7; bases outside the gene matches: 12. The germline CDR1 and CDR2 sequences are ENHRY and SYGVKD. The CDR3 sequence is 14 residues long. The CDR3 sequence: CAIALGQGQAGYTF. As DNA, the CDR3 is TGTGCCATCGCCCTAGGACAGGGACAGGCTGGCTACACCTTC.

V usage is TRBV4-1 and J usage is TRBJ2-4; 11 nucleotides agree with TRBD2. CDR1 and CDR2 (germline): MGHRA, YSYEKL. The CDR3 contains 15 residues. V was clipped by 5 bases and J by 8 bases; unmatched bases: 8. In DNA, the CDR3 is TGCGCCAGCAGCTTGTTGACTAGCGGGAAGGACATTCAGTACTTC. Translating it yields CASSLLTSGKDIQYF.

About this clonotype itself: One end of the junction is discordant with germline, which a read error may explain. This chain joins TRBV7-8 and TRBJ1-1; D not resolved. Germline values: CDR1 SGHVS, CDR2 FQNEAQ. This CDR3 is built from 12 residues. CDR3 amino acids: CASSLQNTEALF. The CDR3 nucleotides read TGTGCCAGCAGCTTGCAAAACACTGAAGCTCTCTTT. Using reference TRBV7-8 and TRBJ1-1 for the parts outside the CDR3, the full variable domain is GAGVSQSPRYKVAKRGQDVALRCDPISGHVSLFWYQQALGQGPEFLTYFQNEAQLDKSGLPSDRFFAERPEGSVSTLKIQRTQQEDSAVYLCASSLQNTEALFGQGTRLTVV.

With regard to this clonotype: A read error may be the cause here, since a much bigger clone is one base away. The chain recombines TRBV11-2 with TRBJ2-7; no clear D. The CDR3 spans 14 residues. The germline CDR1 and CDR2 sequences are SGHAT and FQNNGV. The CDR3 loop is CVSSLTDAAYEQYF. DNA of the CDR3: TGTGTCAGCAGTTTAACGGACGCTGCCTACGAGCAGTACTTC.

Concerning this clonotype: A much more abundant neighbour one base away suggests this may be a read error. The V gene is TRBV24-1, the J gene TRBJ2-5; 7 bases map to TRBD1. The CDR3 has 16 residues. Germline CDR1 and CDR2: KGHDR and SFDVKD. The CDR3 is CVTSDSRRDSQETQYF. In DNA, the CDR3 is TGTGTCACCAGTGATTCACGCCGGGACAGCCAAGAGACCCAGTACTTC.